This TCR beta chain emerged from a study of T cell changes during pregnancy in multiple sclerosis. Assay used: immunoSEQ multiplex PCR; TCRdb lists only in-frame clones, some missing. The top ten clones hold approximately 0.62% of a sample with roughly 53,000 clones, almost 95% of them seen once. Germline loops: CDR1 SGHNT, CDR2 YENEEA. The CDR3 sequence is 13 residues long. V gave up 3 bases and J gave up 3 bases; unmatched junction bases: 0. Specimen: CD4+ T cells from peripheral blood mononuclear cells, collected in the third trimester of pregnancy. This clonotype originated in a female donor with multiple sclerosis, enrolled in a pregnancy study. The rearrangement joins TRBV11-3 to TRBJ1-1; the match to TRBD1 covers 8 bases. CDR3 coding DNA: TGTGCCAGCAGCTTGACAGGGGACACTGAAGCTTTCTTT. Translated: CASSLTGDTEAFF. Based on the CDR3 plus reference TRBV11-3 and TRBJ1-1, the full variable domain is EAGVVQSPRYKIIEKKQPVAFWCNPISGHNTLYWYLQNLGQGPELLIRYENEEAVDDSQLPKDRFSAERLKGVDSTLKIQPAELGDSAVYLCASSLTGDTEAFFGQGTRLTVV.